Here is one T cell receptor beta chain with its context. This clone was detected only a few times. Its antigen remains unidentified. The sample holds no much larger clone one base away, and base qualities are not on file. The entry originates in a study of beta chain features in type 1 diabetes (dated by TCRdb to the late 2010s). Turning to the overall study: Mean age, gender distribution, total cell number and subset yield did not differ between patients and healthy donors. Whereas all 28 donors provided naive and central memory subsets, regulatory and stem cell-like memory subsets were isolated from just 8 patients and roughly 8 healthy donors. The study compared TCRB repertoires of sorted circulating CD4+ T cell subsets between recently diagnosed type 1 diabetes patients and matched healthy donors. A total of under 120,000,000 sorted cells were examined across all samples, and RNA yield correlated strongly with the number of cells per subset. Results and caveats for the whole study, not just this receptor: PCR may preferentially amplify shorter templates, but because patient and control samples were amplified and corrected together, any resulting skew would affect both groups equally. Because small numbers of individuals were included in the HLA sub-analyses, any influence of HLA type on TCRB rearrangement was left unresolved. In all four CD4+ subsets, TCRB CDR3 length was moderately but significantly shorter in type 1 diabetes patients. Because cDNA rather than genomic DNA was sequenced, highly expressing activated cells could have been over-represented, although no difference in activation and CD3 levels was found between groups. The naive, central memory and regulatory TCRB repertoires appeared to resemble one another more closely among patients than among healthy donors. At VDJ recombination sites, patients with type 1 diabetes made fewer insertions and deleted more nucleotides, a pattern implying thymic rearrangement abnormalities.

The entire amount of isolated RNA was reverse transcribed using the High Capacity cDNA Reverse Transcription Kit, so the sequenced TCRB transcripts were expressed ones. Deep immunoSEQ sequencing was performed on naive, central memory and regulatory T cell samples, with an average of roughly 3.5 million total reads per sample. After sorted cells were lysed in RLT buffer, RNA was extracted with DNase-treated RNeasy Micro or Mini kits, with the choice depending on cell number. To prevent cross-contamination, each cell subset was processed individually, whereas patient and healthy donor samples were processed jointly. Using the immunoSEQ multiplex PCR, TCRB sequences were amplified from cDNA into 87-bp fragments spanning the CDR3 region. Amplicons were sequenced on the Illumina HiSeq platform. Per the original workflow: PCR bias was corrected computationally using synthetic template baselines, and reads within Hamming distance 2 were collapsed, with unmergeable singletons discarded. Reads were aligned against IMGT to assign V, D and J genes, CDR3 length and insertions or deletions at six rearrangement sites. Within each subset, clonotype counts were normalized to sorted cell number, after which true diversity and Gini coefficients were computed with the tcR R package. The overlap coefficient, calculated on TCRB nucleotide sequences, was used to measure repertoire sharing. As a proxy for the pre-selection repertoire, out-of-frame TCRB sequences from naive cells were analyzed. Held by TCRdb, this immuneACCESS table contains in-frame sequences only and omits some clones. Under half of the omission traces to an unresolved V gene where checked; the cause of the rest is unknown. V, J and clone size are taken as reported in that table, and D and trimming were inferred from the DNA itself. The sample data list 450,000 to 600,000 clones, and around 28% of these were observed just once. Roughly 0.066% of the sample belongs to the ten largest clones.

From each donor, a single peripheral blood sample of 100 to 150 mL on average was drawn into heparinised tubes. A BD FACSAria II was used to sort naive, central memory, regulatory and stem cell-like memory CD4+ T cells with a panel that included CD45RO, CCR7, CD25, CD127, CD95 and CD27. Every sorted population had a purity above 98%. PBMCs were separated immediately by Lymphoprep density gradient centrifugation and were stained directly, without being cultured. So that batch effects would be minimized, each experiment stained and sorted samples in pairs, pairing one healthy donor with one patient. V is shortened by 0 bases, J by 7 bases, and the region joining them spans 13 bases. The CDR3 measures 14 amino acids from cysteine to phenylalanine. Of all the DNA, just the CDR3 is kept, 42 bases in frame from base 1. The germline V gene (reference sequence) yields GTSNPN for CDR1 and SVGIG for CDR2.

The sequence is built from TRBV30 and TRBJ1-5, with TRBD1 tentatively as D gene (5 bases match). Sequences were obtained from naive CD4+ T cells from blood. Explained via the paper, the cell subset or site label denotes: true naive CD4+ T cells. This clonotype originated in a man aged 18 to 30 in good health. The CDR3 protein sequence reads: CAWSVKGRQQPQHF. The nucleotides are TGTGCCTGGAGTGTAAAGGGACGGCAACAGCCCCAGCATTTT.